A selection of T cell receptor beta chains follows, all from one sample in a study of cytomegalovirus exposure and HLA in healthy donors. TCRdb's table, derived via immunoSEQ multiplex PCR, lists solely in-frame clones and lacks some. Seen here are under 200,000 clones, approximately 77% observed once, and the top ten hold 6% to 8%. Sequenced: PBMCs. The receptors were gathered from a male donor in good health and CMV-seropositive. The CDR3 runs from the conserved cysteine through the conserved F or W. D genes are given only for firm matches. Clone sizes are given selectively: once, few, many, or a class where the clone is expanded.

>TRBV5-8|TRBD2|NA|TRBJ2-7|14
TGTGCCAGCAGCTTCCTAGCGGGGTCCTACGAGCAGTACTTC
CASSFLAGSYEQYF
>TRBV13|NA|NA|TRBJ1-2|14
TGTGCCAGCGCGAACTCAGGGGCCTTCTATGGCTACACCTTC
CASANSGAFYGYTF
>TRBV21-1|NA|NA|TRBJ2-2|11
TGTGCCAGCAGCAAAGGAGGGGGGCTGTTTTTT
CASSKGGGLFF
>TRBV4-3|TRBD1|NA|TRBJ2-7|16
TGCGCCAGCAGCCAAGGGTTTACAGGGGCCACCTACGAGCAGTACTTC
CASSQGFTGATYEQYF
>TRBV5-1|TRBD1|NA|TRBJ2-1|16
TGCGCCAGCAGCTTGGAGGGGGCAGTCTCCTACAATGAGCAGTTCTTC
CASSLEGAVSYNEQFF
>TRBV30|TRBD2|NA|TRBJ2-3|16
TGTGCCTGGAGTGTACCGGCTAGCGGGTTCATGAATACGCAGTATTTT
CAWSVPASGFMNTQYF
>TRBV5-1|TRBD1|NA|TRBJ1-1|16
TGCGCCAGCAGCTTGCCAGGACAGGGGGTGAACACTGAAGCTTTCTTT
CASSLPGQGVNTEAFF
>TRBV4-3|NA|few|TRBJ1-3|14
TGCGCCAGCAGCCAAGCAGGGGCTGGAAACACCATATATTTT
CASSQAGAGNTIYF
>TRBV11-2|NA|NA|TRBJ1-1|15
TGTGCCAGCAGCTTACGTCAGGGGATGAACACTGAAGCTTTCTTT
CASSLRQGMNTEAFF
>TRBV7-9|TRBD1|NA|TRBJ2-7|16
TGTGCCAGCAGCCCTTCTGGGGCAGGGGGTTCCTACGAGCAGTACTTC
CASSPSGAGGSYEQYF
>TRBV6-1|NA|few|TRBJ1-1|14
TGTGCCAGCAGTATGGACAGACTGAACACTGAAGCTTTCTTT
CASSMDRLNTEAFF
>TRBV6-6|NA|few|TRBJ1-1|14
TGTGCCAGCGTCAACAGGGATTTCCCCACTGAAGCTTTCTTT
CASVNRDFPTEAFF
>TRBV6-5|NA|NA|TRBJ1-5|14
TGTGCCAGCAGATTCGGGGGGGACCATCAGCCCCAGCATTTT
CASRFGGDHQPQHF
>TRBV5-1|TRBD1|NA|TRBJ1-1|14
TGCGCCAGCAGCTTGGTGGATGGACAGGGGCGAGCTTTCTTT
CASSLVDGQGRAFF
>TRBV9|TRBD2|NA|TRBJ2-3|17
TGTGCCAGCAGCGCCGAAACGGGGGGGCTCAGCACAGATACGCAGTATTTT
CASSAETGGLSTDTQYF
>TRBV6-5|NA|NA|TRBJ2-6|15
TGTGCCTCCAAAGGGGCAGCTACTGGGGCCAACGTCCTGACTTTC
CASKGAATGANVLTF
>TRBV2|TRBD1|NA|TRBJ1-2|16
TGTGCCAGCAGTGAGACAGGGTCGGGAGCTAACTATGGCTACACCTTC
CASSETGSGANYGYTF
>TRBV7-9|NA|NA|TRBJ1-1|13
TGTGCCAGCAGCTCCTGGCAGGGCACTGAAGCTTTCTTT
CASSSWQGTEAFF
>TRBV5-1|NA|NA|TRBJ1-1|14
TGCGCCAGCAGGGATGAGCGGGGGCTAACTGAAGCTTTCTTT
CASRDERGLTEAFF
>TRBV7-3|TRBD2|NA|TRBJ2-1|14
TGTGCCAGCAGCTTACTAGCGGCGAGGAATGAGCAGTTCTTC
CASSLLAARNEQFF
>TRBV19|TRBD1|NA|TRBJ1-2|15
TGTGCCAGTAGTATATCGGAGGGGACAGGGACTGGCTACACCTTC
CASSISEGTGTGYTF
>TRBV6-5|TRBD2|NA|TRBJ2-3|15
TGTGCCAGCAGTTACCTAGCGGGGGGCACAGATACGCAGTATTTT
CASSYLAGGTDTQYF
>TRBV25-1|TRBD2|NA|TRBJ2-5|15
TGTGCCAGCAGTGACTCGGGACTAGCGGGGGGGACCCAGTACTTC
CASSDSGLAGGTQYF
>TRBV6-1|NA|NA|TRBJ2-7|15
TGTGCCAGCAGTAATCCCGGGTCCTCCTCCTACGAGCAGTACTTC
CASSNPGSSSYEQYF
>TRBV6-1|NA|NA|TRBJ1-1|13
TGTGCCAGCAAACCGGACTGGAACACTGAAGCTTTCTTT
CASKPDWNTEAFF
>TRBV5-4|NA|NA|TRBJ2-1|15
TGTGCCAGCCAGCCCCGGATAGCAACGGGCAATGAGCAGTTCTTC
CASQPRIATGNEQFF
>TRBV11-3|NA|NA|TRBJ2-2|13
TGTGCCAGCAGCTTCTATTACACCGGGGAGCTGTTTTTT
CASSFYYTGELFF
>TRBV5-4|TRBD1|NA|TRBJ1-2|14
TGTGCCAGCAGCTTGGTGACAGGGGGCTATGGCTACACCTTC
CASSLVTGGYGYTF
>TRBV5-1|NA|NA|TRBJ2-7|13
TGCGCCAGCAGCTCGGGGGTTGGCTACGAGCAGTACTTC
CASSSGVGYEQYF
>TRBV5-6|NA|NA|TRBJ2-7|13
TGTGCCAGCAGCTTCCAGGGGTCCTACGAGCAGTACTTC
CASSFQGSYEQYF
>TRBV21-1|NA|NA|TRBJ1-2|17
TGTGCCAGCAGCCCCCACAGGGGGCGAGGAGGAATTGGCGGCTACACCTTC
CASSPHRGRGGIGGYTF
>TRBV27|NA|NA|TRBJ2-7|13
TGTGCCAGCGGGACGTTACAGGGCTACGAGCAGTACTTC
CASGTLQGYEQYF
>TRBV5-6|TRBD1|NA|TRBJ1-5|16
TGTGCCAGCAGCCAAAGACAGGGAAGAAGCAATCAGCCCCAGCATTTT
CASSQRQGRSNQPQHF
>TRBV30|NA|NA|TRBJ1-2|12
TGTGCCTGTCTTACACCCGGGGTCGGCTACACCTTC
CACLTPGVGYTF
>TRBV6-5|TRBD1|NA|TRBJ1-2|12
TGTGCCAGCAGGAGACAGGGAGTCGGCTACACCTTC
CASRRQGVGYTF
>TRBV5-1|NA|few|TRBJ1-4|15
TGCGCCAGCAGCGAGGACAGTGCAACTAATGAAAAACTGTTTTTT
CASSEDSATNEKLFF
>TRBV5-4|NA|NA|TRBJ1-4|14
TGTGCCAGCAGCTTGGACAGGGTGGATGAAAAACTGTTTTTT
CASSLDRVDEKLFF
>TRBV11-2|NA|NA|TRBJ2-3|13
TGTGCCAGCAGTTTACAGTACACAGATACGCAGTATTTT
CASSLQYTDTQYF
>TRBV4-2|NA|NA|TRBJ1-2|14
TGTGCCAGCAGCCAAGGCTGGGGGGTTTATGGCTACACCTTC
CASSQGWGVYGYTF
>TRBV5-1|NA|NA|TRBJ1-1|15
TGCGCCAGCAGCTTCTCAGGGGTTGTGAACACTGAAGCTTTCTTT
CASSFSGVVNTEAFF
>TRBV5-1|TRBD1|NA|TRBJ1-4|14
TGCGCCAGCAGTAAACAGGGGGAGAGTGAAAAACTGTTTTTT
CASSKQGESEKLFF
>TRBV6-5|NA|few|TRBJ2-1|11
TGTGCCAGTAGCACAGGGAATGAGCAGTTCTTC
CASSTGNEQFF
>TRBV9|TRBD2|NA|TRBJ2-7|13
TGTGCCAGCGGACTAGCGGAATCCTACGAGCAGTACTTC
CASGLAESYEQYF
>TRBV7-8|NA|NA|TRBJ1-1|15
TGTGCCAGCAGCAACTCCCTATACCTGAACACTGAAGCTTTCTTT
CASSNSLYLNTEAFF
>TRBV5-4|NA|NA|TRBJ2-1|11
TGTGCCAGCAGCTTTAGGAGTGAGCAGTTCTTC
CASSFRSEQFF
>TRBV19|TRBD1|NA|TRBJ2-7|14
TGTGCCAGTAGTACGACAGGGCTAACCTACGAGCAGTACTTC
CASSTTGLTYEQYF
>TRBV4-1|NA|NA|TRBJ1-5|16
TGCGCCAGCAGCCAAGACCCCCGCAGGGTGAATCAGCCCCAGCATTTT
CASSQDPRRVNQPQHF
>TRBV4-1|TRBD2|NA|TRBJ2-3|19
TGCGCCAGCAGCCAAGAGGAAACTAGCGGGGGGAGAAGCACAGATACGCAGTATTTT
CASSQEETSGGRSTDTQYF
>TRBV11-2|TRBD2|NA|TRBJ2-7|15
TGTGCCAGCAGCTTAGCGGGTAGCGGGGGGTACGAGCAGTACTTC
CASSLAGSGGYEQYF
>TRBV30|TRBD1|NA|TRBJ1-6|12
TGTGCCTGGAGCAGGGGGCCTTCACCCCTCCACTTT
CAWSRGPSPLHF
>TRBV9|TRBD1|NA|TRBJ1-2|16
TGTGCCAGCAGCGCAACCCCGGGACAGGGTCTTTATGGCTACACCTTC
CASSATPGQGLYGYTF
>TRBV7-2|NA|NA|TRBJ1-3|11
TGTGCCAGCAGCTCCTTCGACACCATATATTTT
CASSSFDTIYF
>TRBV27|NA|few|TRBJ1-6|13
TGTGCCAGCAAACTCGGGGGGAATTCACCCCTCCACTTT
CASKLGGNSPLHF
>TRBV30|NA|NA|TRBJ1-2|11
TGTGCCTGGAGTGGAGGGTTTGGCTACACCTTC
CAWSGGFGYTF
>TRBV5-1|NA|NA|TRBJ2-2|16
TGCGCCAGCAGCTTGGCGGGGGACTTGAACACCGGGGAGCTGTTTTTT
CASSLAGDLNTGELFF
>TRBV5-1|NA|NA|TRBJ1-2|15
TGCGCCAGCAGCTTGGTAGGTCGGACTAGTCATGGCTACACCTTC
CASSLVGRTSHGYTF
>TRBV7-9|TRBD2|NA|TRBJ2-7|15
TGTGCCAGCATGCGACTAGCGGGGGGGCCTGGGGAGCAGTACTTC
CASMRLAGGPGEQYF
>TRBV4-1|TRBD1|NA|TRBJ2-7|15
TGCGCCAGCAATATCTGGACAGGAAGCTCCTACGAGCAGTACTTC
CASNIWTGSSYEQYF
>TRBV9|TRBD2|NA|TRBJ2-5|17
TGTGCCAGCAGCGTAGGAGGTAGCGGGGGGCTCCAAGAGACCCAGTACTTC
CASSVGGSGGLQETQYF